This T cell receptor (beta chain) originates from a study of beta chain features in type 1 diabetes. The study, taken as a whole, reports: TCRB CDR3 length was moderately but significantly reduced in all four CD4+ subsets of Type 1 diabetes patients.

Expressed TCRB transcripts got sequenced, as all isolated RNA was reverse transcribed. Repertoires were generated with immunoSEQ multiplex PCR, while TCRdb's copy carries only in-frame clones and drops some. This sample has 550,000 to 850,000 clones, with around an eighth found just once. Germline CDR1 SGHNT, CDR2 YENEEA. The CDR3 is made up of 16 amino acids. V lost 4 bases to trimming and J lost 2 bases; unmatched junction nucleotides: 10. Comments on this clone: Its antigen is not identified.

This receptor was obtained from a man aged 18 to 29 with type 1 diabetes. The chain combines TRBV11-3 with TRBJ2-5; 7 bases line up with TRBD2. The sample consisted of naive CD4+ T cells from blood. The DNA for the CDR3 is TGTGCCAGCAGCTCCCGGTGGAGCGGGGATCAAGAGACCCAGTACTTC. Its translation: CASSSRWSGDQETQYF.